Listed below are T cell receptor beta chains from one sample, sequenced in a study of Ad26.COV2.S vaccination and SARS-CoV-2 variants. The protocol was immunoSEQ multiplex PCR, while the TCRdb copy is restricted to in-frame clones and leaves out a portion. The sample holds over 130,000 clones; 75% to 90% are singletons and the top ten take 4% to 6%. This material consisted of peripheral blood, taken after recovery from COVID-19. Source of these receptors: a human donor who had recovered from COVID-19. Each CDR3 is given with its conserved first and last residue. D genes are given only for firm matches. Expanded clones get a size class; other rows say once, few or many, or leave the size out.

clone size	D gene	V gene	J gene	CDR3 protein	CDR3 DNA
NA	NA	TRBV2	TRBJ2-7	CARSSGTQVYEQYF	TGTGCCAGATCGTCCGGGACCCAAGTTTACGAGCAGTACTTC
few	TRBD2	TRBV6-1	TRBJ2-1	CASSEGGGSYNEQFF	TGTGCCAGCAGTGAAGGGGGGGGCTCCTACAATGAGCAGTTCTTC
once	TRBD1	TRBV7-2	TRBJ2-1	CASSLVPTGGYNEQFF	TGTGCCAGCAGCTTAGTGCCGACAGGGGGCTACAATGAGCAGTTCTTC
NA	NA	TRBV4-3	TRBJ2-1	CASSRPQGEQFF	TGCGCCAGCAGCCGGCCACAGGGTGAGCAGTTCTTC
NA	NA	TRBV28	TRBJ2-7	CASSLQGGGSYEQYF	TGTGCCAGCAGTTTACAGGGAGGAGGTTCCTACGAGCAGTACTTC
NA	NA	TRBV7-2	TRBJ2-3	CASSPVGTDTQYF	TGTGCCAGCAGTCCTGTCGGCACAGATACGCAGTATTTT
NA	TRBD2	TRBV4-1	TRBJ2-3	CASSPDGTSGGAWATDTQYF	TGCGCCAGCAGCCCCGACGGGACTAGCGGGGGGGCTTGGGCCACAGATACGCAGTATTTT
NA	NA	TRBV13	TRBJ2-2	CASKRGVSGELFF	TGTGCCAGCAAGAGGGGGGTATCCGGGGAGCTGTTTTTT
NA	TRBD2	TRBV19	TRBJ2-7	CASSTAGSLREQYF	TGTGCCAGTAGTACAGCGGGGAGCCTTCGCGAGCAGTACTTC
NA	TRBD2	TRBV29-1	TRBJ2-7	CSVPSGYPYEQYF	TGCAGCGTGCCTAGCGGATACCCCTACGAGCAGTACTTC